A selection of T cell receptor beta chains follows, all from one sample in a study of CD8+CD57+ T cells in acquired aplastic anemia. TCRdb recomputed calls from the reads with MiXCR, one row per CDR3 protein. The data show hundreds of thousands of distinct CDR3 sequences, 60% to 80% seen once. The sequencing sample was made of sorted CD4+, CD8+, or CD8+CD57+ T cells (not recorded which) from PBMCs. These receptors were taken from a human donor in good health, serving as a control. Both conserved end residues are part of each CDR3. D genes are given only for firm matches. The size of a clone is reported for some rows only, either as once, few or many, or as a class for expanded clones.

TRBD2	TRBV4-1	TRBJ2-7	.	TGCGCCAGCAGCCTCGATGGGACTAGCGGGAACTACGAGCAGTACTTC	CASSLDGTSGNYEQYF
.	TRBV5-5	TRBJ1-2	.	TGTGCCAGCAGCTCTGCCGGGACCTTTAACTATGGCTACACCTTC	CASSSAGTFNYGYTF
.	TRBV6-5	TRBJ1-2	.	TGTGCCAGCACAGTCGGAATCTTGGGCTATGGCTACACCTTC	CASTVGILGYGYTF
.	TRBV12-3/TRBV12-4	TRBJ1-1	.	TGTGCCAGCAGTATCTGGGGGAACACTGAAGCTTTCTTT	CASSIWGNTEAFF
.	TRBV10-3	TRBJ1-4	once	TGTGCCATCAAAGGGGAAGGTGAAGAAAAACTGTTTTTT	CAIKGEGEEKLFF
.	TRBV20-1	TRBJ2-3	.	TGCAGTGCTCCCGATCCTAGGGCTGGGACAGATACGCAGTATTTT	CSAPDPRAGTDTQYF
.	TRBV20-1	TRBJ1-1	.	TGCAGTGCTAGGGGGGCAGGCACTGAAGCTTTCTTT	CSARGAGTEAFF
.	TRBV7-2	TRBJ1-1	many	TGTGCCAGCAGCTTAGAGGCGCGGCTGAACACTGAAGCTTTCTTT	CASSLEARLNTEAFF
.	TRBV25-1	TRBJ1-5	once	TGTGCCAGCAGGGGGGGGGGGGTTCAAAGGCCCCAGCATTTT	CASRGGGVQRPQHF
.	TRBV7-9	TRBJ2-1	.	TGTGCCAGCAGCAGACTAGTTTTCTACAATGAGTCACCCTTC	CASSRLVFYNESPF
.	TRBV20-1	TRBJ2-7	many	TGCAGTGCTAGAGGGGCTGATCCTCAGTACTTC	CSARGADPQYF
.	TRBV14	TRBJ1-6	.	TGTGCCAGCAGCGCCCGGGGGAATTCACCCCTCCACTTT	CASSARGNSPLHF
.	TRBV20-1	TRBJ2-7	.	TGCAGTGCTAGCCTGAGAGGGGGTGGTCAGCAGTACTTC	CSASLRGGGQQYF
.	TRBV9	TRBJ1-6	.	TGTGCCAGCAGTTCAGACACGATCGGCTCTGGGGCCAACTTT	CASSSDTIGSGANF
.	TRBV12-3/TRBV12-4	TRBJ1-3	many	TGTGCCAGCAGTCGATCGGAGATGGGAGGAAACACCATATATTTT	CASSRSEMGGNTIYF
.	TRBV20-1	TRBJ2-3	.	TGCAGTGCTAGGGTTCGTGAGGAAGAAGAGTATTTT	CSARVREEEEYF
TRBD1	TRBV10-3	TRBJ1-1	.	TGTGCCACCACAAGGCAGGGGGTGAACACTGAAGCTTTCTTT	CATTRQGVNTEAFF
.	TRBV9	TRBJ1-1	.	TGTGCCAGCAGCTTCCGGGCGGGAATTGAGAGCAGTATCTTT	CASSFRAGIESSIF
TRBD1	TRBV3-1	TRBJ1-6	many	TGTGCCAGCAGCCGACAGGGGGATTCACCCCTCCACTTT	CASSRQGDSPLHF
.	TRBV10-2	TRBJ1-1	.	TGCGCCAGCATTGTCGAACTGGAGAACACTGAAGCTTTCTTT	CASIVELENTEAFF
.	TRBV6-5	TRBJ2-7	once	TGTGCCAGCGTTCGACAGGCGCAGTACTTC	CASVRQAQYF
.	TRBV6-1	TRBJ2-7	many	TGTGCCAGCATGCGAGACTACGAGCAGTACTTC	CASMRDYEQYF
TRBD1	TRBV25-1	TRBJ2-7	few	TGTGCCAGCAGTGGGGTGGACAGGGGGTTATACGAGCAGTACTTC	CASSGVDRGLYEQYF
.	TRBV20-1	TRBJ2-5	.	TGCAGCGTTAAGTACGCAGGGCAAGAGAAGACCCAGTACTTC	CSVKYAGQEKTQYF
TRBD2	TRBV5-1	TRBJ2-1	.	TGCGCCAGCAGCTTGGGGAGCGGGGGATCTGAGCAGTTCTTC	CASSLGSGGSEQFF
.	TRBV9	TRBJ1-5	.	TGTGCCAGCAGTGTAGGGAATGAAGAGACCCAGCACCATTTT	CASSVGNEETQHHF
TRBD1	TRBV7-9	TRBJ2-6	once	TGTGCCAGCACCTCCCGACAGGGGGCTTTAGGCGAGCAGGTCCTGACTTTC	CASTSRQGALGEQVLTF
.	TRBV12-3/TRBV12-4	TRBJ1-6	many	TGTGCCAGCAGTTTAGTCCGAGGGGTTAGCAATTCACCCCTCCACTTT	CASSLVRGVSNSPLHF